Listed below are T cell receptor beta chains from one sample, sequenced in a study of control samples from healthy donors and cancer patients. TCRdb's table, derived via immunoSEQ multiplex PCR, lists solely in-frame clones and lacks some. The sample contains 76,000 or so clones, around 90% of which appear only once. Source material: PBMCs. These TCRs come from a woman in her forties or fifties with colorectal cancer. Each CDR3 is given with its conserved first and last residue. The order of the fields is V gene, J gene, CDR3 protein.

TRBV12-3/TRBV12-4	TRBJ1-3	CASSSGGNTIYF
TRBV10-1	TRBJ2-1	CASSDPKTEQFF
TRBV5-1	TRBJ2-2	CASSFGGLDTGELFF
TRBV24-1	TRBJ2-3	CATSGTRDTDTQYF
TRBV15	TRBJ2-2	CATAPGPPGTGELFF
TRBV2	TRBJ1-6	CASISSYNSPLHF
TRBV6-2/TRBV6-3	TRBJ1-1	CASSYGGHPLRLAFF
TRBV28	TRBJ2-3	CASSLTGGQDTQYF
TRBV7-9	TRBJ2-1	CASSLGSYNEQFF
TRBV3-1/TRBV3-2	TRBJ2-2	CASSQVRGPPSNTGELFF
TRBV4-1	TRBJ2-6	CASSRGQTGGSGANVLTF
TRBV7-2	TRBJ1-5	CASSFVHGSNQPQHF
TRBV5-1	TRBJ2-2	CASSSRTGGAGELFF
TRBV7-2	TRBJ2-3	CASSSPRQVFFPDTQYF
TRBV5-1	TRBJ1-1	CASSRGGFTMNTEAFF
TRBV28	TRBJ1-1	CASRLDRAYLNTEAFF
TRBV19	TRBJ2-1	CAVMSGDSYNEQFF
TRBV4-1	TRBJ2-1	CASSQGVPSGEQFF
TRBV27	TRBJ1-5	CASSHNNQPQHF
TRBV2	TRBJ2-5	CASSEWRRETQYF
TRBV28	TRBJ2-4	CASSSYGKNIQYF
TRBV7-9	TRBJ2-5	CASSLGQIQETQYF
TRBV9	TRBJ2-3	CASSVDRAGNRFAGFTDTQYF
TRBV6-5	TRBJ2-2	CASSWGQAGELFF
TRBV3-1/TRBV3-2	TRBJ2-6	CASGWTGGPGANVLTF
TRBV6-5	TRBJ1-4	CASSLTGGLDEKLFF
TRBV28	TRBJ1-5	CASSIGWDQPQHF
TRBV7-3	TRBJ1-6	CASSFYGGDSPLHF
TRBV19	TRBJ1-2	CASMRGANYGYTF
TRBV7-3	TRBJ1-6	CASSLSGGSLLHF
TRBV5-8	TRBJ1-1	CASNLYRVGNTEAFF
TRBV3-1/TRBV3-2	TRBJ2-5	CASSSGPAETQYF
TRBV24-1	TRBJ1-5	CATSDLDRASNQPQHF
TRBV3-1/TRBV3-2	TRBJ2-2	CASSPGYTGELFF
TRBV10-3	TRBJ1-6	CAISENDSNSPLHF
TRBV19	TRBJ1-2	CASSTQGEFYGYTF
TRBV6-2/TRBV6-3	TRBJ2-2	CASSHGQGVYPGELFF
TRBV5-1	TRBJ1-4	CASSLGQINEKLFF
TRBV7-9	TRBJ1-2	CASSFRAYGYTF
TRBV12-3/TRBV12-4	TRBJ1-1	CASSFGQGPFF
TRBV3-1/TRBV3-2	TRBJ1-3	CASSQGGANTIYF
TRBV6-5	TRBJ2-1	CASSYSGSNEQFF
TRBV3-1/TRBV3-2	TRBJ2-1	CASSQFVDEQFF
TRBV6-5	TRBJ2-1	CASSNYYNEQFF
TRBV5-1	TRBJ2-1	CASRTQGYNEQFF
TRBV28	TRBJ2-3	CASSLLQGRPDTQYF
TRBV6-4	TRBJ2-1	CASSALSGGVYEQFF
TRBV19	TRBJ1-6	CASSTSSRDNSPLHF
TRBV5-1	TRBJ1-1	CASRSWGDIGEAFF
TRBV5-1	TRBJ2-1	CASSSGQGYYNEQFF
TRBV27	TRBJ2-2	CASSSVNTGELFF
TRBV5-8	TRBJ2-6	CASSLGTGAGANVLTF
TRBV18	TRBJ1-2	CASSPGQRNYGYTF
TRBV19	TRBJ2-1	CASSNQGQGNHNEQFF